The clone carrying this T cell receptor beta chain was observed many times. Its antigen is not known. This entry belongs to a study of neurological immune-mediated disorders. In TCRdb, the 5' RACE reads were re-called with MiXCR into one record per CDR3 protein. The sample consists of about 50,000 distinct CDR3 sequences, about 9.4% of them appearing once. Study-wide results and limits: Among expanded clones, no CDR3 amino acid sequences were shared across subjects, a pattern suggesting private repertoires in all groups.

Sequencing was done on a sample of PBMCs. The sequence came from a middle-aged woman with HTLV-1-associated myelopathy (HAM/TSP).

The DNA for the CDR3 is TGTGCCAGCAGCGGGACAGGGGATGGTGAAAAACTGTTTTTT. This gives the protein CASSGTGDGEKLFF. The V gene is TRBV11-1, the J gene TRBJ1-4; TRBD1 aligns across 10 bases. J gave up 7 bases and V 5 bases, and 4 bases lay outside the gene matches. This CDR3 region has 14 residues. Germline values: CDR1 SGHAT, CDR2 FQDESV (reference sequence).